This T cell receptor beta chain is from a study of T cell responses to AZD1222 COVID-19 vaccine. TCRdb's table, derived via immunoSEQ multiplex PCR, lists solely in-frame clones and lacks some. Here the sample spans more than 110,000 clones, around 90% being singletons. V lost 2 bases and J lost 0; bases outside the gene matches: 6. Germline V lookup: CDR1 SGDLS, CDR2 YYNGEE. The CDR3 spans 17 residues. The sequence came from an adult in good health. The chain carries TRBV9 and TRBJ2-1; 9 bases agree with TRBD2. The source material was peripheral blood, sampled on day 0 of AZD1222 vaccination. Here the CDR3 reads CASSVGSGSRSYNEQFF. Written as DNA, the CDR3 is TGTGCCAGCAGCGTCGGTAGCGGGAGCCGCTCCTACAATGAGCAGTTCTTC.